A single T cell receptor beta chain is shown here with its context. This clone was recorded at least ten times. The target of this receptor is not known. No base-level quality is on record; no much larger clone is a single base apart. Including the terminal cysteine and phenylalanine, the CDR3 comprises 15 residues. Only the CDR3 region is kept as DNA, spanning 45 bases read in frame from base 1. Trimming takes 6 bases off V and 1 base off J; junction bases not matched to a gene: 6. Taken from the germline V gene, the CDR1 and CDR2 loops are MNHEY and SVGEGT. The entry originates in a study of metastatic and nonmetastatic thyroid tumors (dated by TCRdb to between 2020 and 2021). At the level of the whole study: Repertoires were compared across peripheral blood and tumor or nodule tissue samples from malignant and benign thyroid patients. On the study overall, not on this receptor specifically: In both blood and tumor samples, TCR beta diversity was reported to be significantly higher in malignant tumors than in benign nodules.

None of the patients had been given any treatment before thyroid surgery. The study retrospectively analysed patient clinical samples collected from about 2012 to 2019 using T-cell receptor beta sequencing. Library method: PCR. Sequenced on an Illumina HiSeq 4000. The TCR beta-chain CDR3 region of each patient was profiled by high-throughput sequencing. Per the source publication's procedure: Drawing on CDR3 differences between clinicopathological groups, the researchers built a classifier meant to tell apart patients with distant-metastatic papillary thyroid cancer. Repertoire diversity was assessed with the Shannon index, and tumor-blood repertoire similarity with the Morisita-Horn index. TCRdb reran the public reads through fastp at Q25 and MiXCR, keeping productive beta chains. The V and J calls here are based on TCRdb, not the publication. The sample table holds just under 60,000 clones, of which around 15% were seen once. The ten largest clonotypes hold about a tenth of the sample.

Rearrangement joined TRBV6-2 or TRBV6-3 to TRBJ1-1, with 9 bases in between that match TRBD1. Material: blood. The receptor was derived from a male donor with papillary thyroid cancer or a benign thyroid nodule (not recorded which). Some clones in this sample may be carry-over from other donors' samples. In nucleotide form, the sequence is TGTGCCAGCAGAGGGACAGGGAGGGGGAACACTGAAGCTTTCTTT. This translates into CASRGTGRGNTEAFF.